This TCR beta chain was obtained from a study of blood T cells in healthy people across ages. Details on this clonotype: The junction departs from germline at one end; a sequencing error may be responsible.

It was with a sample-barcoded 5' primer and a J-beta primer mix that a second PCR of roughly 7 to 12 cycles was run. TCRdb redid the calling of the 5' RACE reads with MiXCR, one entry per CDR3 protein. The table has about 720,000 distinct CDR3 sequences, approximately 21% seen once. The CDR3 is made up of 14 amino acids. The sequence was collected from a man between 65 and 85 years old in good health. V usage is TRBV12-3 or TRBV12-4 and J usage is TRBJ2-2, with D possibly being TRBD2 (5 bases). Sequencing was performed on blood. The CDR3 sequence: CASIVGRNTGELYF. The CDR3, as DNA: TGTGCCAGCATCGTAGGACGGAACACCGGGGAGCTGTATTTT.